Below, 5 T cell receptor beta chains from the same sample are listed, as sequenced in a study of blood T cells in healthy people across ages. The second PCR ran about 6 to 11 cycles with a sample-barcoded 5' primer and J-beta primers. Via MiXCR, TCRdb re-called the 5' RACE reads, giving one row per CDR3 protein. The repertoire includes about 1.1 million distinct CDR3 sequences, about two fifths of them detected once, and about an eighth sits in the top ten. Sequences were obtained from blood. Receptor source: a man between 18 and 35 years old in good health.

This clonotype came up a few times. CDR3: CASSFLQRVGGDTQYF. The CDR3 DNA is TGTGCCAGCAGCTTTCTACAGCGGGTTGGCGGAGATACGCAGTATTTT. V gene TRBV7-9 combines with J gene TRBJ2-3; the D gene is possibly TRBD2 (6 bases). This CDR3 has 16 amino acids. Germline assignment: CDR1 SEHNR and CDR2 FQNEAQ (reference sequence). V shed 3 bases and J shed 5 bases, with 18 bases lying between them.

The CDR3 loop reads CASRSDSELLFF. The DNA of the CDR3 is TGCGCCAGCAGGTCAGACAGCGAATTACTCTTCTTT. V usage is TRBV4-3 and J usage is TRBJ1-1; D might be TRBD1 (5 bases). The CDR3 totals 12 residues. Germline CDR1 and CDR2: LGHNA and YSLEER. Trimming removed 6 bases at V and 14 bases at J, with 19 bases between.

In this sample, this clonotype turned up a few times. The J gene is TRBJ1-1, the V gene TRBV6-5; no definite D call. CDR1 is MNHEY, CDR2 SVGAGI, per germline. The CDR3 is made up of 13 amino acids. The germline V and J ends were trimmed by 3 bases and 1 base, with 6 bases remaining between them. The chain's CDR3 is CASSYIRNTEAFF. In DNA, the CDR3 is TGTGCCAGCAGTTATATCAGGAACACTGAAGCTTTCTTT.

CDR3 sequence (DNA): TGCAGTGCTAGGGGGCCATCGTTCATGAACACTGAAGCTTTCTTT. It encodes CSARGPSFMNTEAFF. The chain has TRBV20-1 and TRBJ1-1; D is perhaps TRBD1 (5 bases). This CDR3 comprises 15 residues. V dropped 3 bases and J dropped 0 bases, with 14 bases sitting between them. Germline V gene lookup returns CDR1 DFQATT and CDR2 SNEGSKA (reference sequence).

This chain joins TRBV7-8 and TRBJ1-4, with no clear D. Trimming took 5 bases from V and 8 from J, leaving 15 bases between them. This CDR3 is built from 14 residues. CDR1 is SGHVS and CDR2 is FQNEAQ in the germline V gene. CDR3 DNA: TGTGCCAGCAGCCCCTCCGGGAACTGGGAAAAACTGTTTTTT. Protein product: CASSPSGNWEKLFF.